One sample yielded the 9 T cell receptor beta chains listed below, sequenced in a study of cytomegalovirus exposure and HLA in healthy donors. Primers for the PCR totalled 60 Vbeta and 13 Jbeta. TCRdb keeps only in-frame clones here, not all; method: immunoSEQ multiplex PCR. The table lists under 300,000 clones, 80% to 95% of them singletons. The sample was PBMCs. The receptors stem from a girl aged 2-10 years in good health and CMV-seronegative.

This chain joins TRBV11-3 and TRBJ2-7, with a weak D call TRBD2 (5 bases). V lost 0 bases and J 3 bases, leaving 6 bases between the germline ends. Germline values: CDR1 SGHNT, CDR2 YENEEA. The CDR3 contains 13 residues. CDR3 in DNA: TGTGCCAGCAGCTTAGATCGGGGCTACGAGCAGTACTTC. It translates to CASSLDRGYEQYF.

The gene calls are TRBV25-1 and TRBJ2-7; 9 nucleotides agree with TRBD1. CDR1 and CDR2 from the germline V gene are MGHDK and SYGVNS. V trimming: 7 bases; J trimming: 4 bases; junction bases outside the gene matches: 5. The CDR3 spans 13 residues. The CDR3 protein is CASKGQGRYEQYF. The CDR3 DNA follows: TGTGCCAGCAAAGGACAGGGGAGATACGAGCAGTACTTC.

V is TRBV2 and J is TRBJ2-7; 10 bases fit TRBD2. This CDR3 comprises 14 residues. Trimming at V came to 8 bases and at J to 5 bases, leaving 9 bases not matched to a gene. Germline V gives CDR1 SNHLY, CDR2 FYNNEI. The CDR3 nucleotides are TGTGCCAGCGCGCCTCTAGCGGGGGCCCACGAGCAGTACTTC. Translation: CASAPLAGAHEQYF.

This chain links TRBV9 with TRBJ1-1; D is uncertain. The CDR3 is made up of 13 amino acids. The germline V and J ends were trimmed by 0 bases and 4 bases, with 7 bases remaining between them. The V gene's germline CDR1 is SGDLS and CDR2 YYNGEE. In nucleotides, the CDR3 is TGTGCCAGCAGCGTAGAGCTAGGCACTGAAGCTTTCTTT. This gives the protein CASSVELGTEAFF. Based on the CDR3 plus reference TRBV9 and TRBJ1-1, the full variable domain is DSGVTQTPKHLITATGQRVTLRCSPRSGDLSVYWYQQSLDQGLQFLIQYYNGEERAKGNILERFSAQQFPDLHSELNLSSLELGDSALYFCASSVELGTEAFFGQGTRLTVV.

The chain has TRBV7-2 and TRBJ2-3; 10 bases line up with TRBD2. The germline gives CDR1 SGHTA, CDR2 FQGNSA. This CDR3 has 14 amino acids. The V segment lost 7 bases and the J segment 8 bases; nucleotides outside the gene matches: 9. CDR3 protein: CASNFSGGMATQYF. The CDR3 nucleotides read TGTGCCAGCAACTTTAGCGGGGGGATGGCTACGCAGTATTTT. Supplemented by reference TRBV7-2 and TRBJ2-3, the full variable domain reads GAGVSQSPSNKVTEKGKDVELRCDPISGHTALYWYRQSLGQGLEFLIYFQGNSAPDKSGLPSDRFSAERTGGSVSTLTIQRTQQEDSAVYLCASNFSGGMATQYFGPGTRLTVL.

The rearrangement joins TRBV18 to TRBJ2-3; 11 bases map to TRBD2. Germline V gives CDR1 KGHSH, CDR2 LQKENI. The CDR3 contains 17 residues. V trimming: 0 bases; J trimming: 3 bases; junction bases outside the gene matches: 5. CDR3 loop: CASSPPVASGGTDTQYF. The CDR3 DNA reads as TGTGCCAGCTCACCACCAGTAGCTAGCGGGGGGACAGATACGCAGTATTTT.

The chain recombines TRBV14 with TRBJ2-3, with D uncertain. Germline assignment: CDR1 SGHDN and CDR2 FVKESK. V was pared by 1 base and J by 6 bases, with 8 bases between. This CDR3 spans 13 amino acids. The CDR3 DNA follows: TGTGCCAGCAGCCAAGTTAGCTGGGATACGCAGTATTTT. Its translation: CASSQVSWDTQYF.

The chain has TRBV6-5 and TRBJ2-1, with D perhaps TRBD1 (6 bases). This CDR3 has 15 residues. V gave up 6 bases and J gave up 4 bases, with 16 bases separating them. From germline, CDR1 is MNHEY and CDR2 SVGAGI. Here the CDR3 reads CASRPTGNTYNEQFF. CDR3 in DNA: TGTGCCAGCAGACCTACAGGGAACACTTACAATGAGCAGTTCTTC.

The J gene is TRBJ2-5, the V gene TRBV19; 9 bases agree with TRBD1. CDR1 LNHDA and CDR2 SQIVND come from the germline V gene (reference sequence). V trimming: 4 bases; J trimming: 5 bases; junction bases outside the gene matches: 8. The CDR3 has 15 amino acids. DNA of the CDR3: TGTGCCAGTAGTACCTACAGGGGGCAGGCGGAGACCCAGTACTTC. Its translation is CASSTYRGQAETQYF.